This T cell receptor beta chain was identified during a study of blood T cell repertoires in COVID-19. Study at large: Italy, Spain and the United States were the sources of the convalescent and acute COVID-19 samples. T cells, B-cell-depleted T cells, or PBMCs supplied cDNA or gDNA.

Authors' data handling: Estimation of nucleated cell counts relied on the amplification of reference gene primers. Here immunoSEQ multiplex PCR was the method, and the copy in TCRdb shows in-frame clones only, minus some. V, J and clone size reflect that table, while D and trimming were determined from the DNA. The table shows roughly 80,000 clones, with 81% occurring only once. V was trimmed by 5 bases and J by 1 base, leaving 21 bases between them. The CDR3 extends over 17 amino acids. Germline loops: CDR1 ENHRY, CDR2 SYGVKD. Sequenced input: peripheral blood. V and J are TRBV10-3 and TRBJ2-7; possible D gene TRBD1, 6 bases. The origin of this receptor is a man older than 75 with acute or convalescent COVID-19. The DNA for the CDR3 is TGTGCCATCAGTTCCTCTACAGGGAAGGATTCGTCCTACGAGCAGTACTTC. This codes for CAISSSTGKDSSYEQYF.